Presented here are 24 T cell receptor beta chains from one specimen sequenced in a study of blood T cell repertoires in COVID-19. Profiling relied on immunoSEQ multiplex PCR, and the TCRdb table lists in-frame clones only, not all of them. The sample consists of some 67,000 clones, 90% of them appearing once. Sequenced sample: peripheral blood. The receptors originated from a woman aged 18-30 years with acute or convalescent COVID-19.

This chain joins TRBV6-1 and TRBJ1-4; 8 positions agree with TRBD1. The CDR3 consists of 14 residues. V lost 3 bases, J lost 8 bases, and 5 bases stayed unmatched. CDR1 is MNHNS and CDR2 is SASEGT in the germline V gene. CDR3 amino acids: CASSEDRVEEKLFF. The CDR3, as DNA: TGTGCCAGCAGTGAGGACAGGGTCGAGGAAAAACTGTTTTTT.

The chain recombines TRBV28 with TRBJ1-1; D possibly corresponds to TRBD1 (6 bases). Germline loops: CDR1 MDHEN, CDR2 SYDVKM. This CDR3 region has 13 residues. The V gene lost 9 bases and the J gene lost 4 bases, with 15 bases spanning the gap. CDR3 amino acids: CASKQGGSTEAFF. The DNA of the CDR3 is TGTGCCAGTAAACAGGGAGGGAGCACTGAAGCTTTCTTT.

This chain links TRBV19 with TRBJ2-1, with 7 bases that match TRBD2. Unmatched junction bases numbered 5, after V lost 2 bases and J lost 4 bases. CDR3 length: 15 amino acids. From germline, CDR1 is LNHDA and CDR2 SQIVND (reference sequence). The CDR3 DNA follows: TGTGCCAGTAGTATAAGGCGGGAGATATACAATGAGCAGTTCTTC. Translation: CASSIRREIYNEQFF.

This chain uses TRBV9 with TRBJ2-5; the match to TRBD1 covers 9 bases. Per germline, CDR1 SGDLS and CDR2 YYNGEE. Trimming removed 3 bases from V and 5 bases from J; junction bases left unmatched: 8. This CDR3 has 15 amino acids. CDR3 nucleotide sequence: TGTGCCAGCAGCGCACGGACAGGGGAGGGCGAGACCCAGTACTTC. The encoded protein is CASSARTGEGETQYF.

The J gene is TRBJ1-1, the V gene TRBV6-2 or TRBV6-3; no reliable D call. The germline V gene encodes CDR1 MNHEY and CDR2 SVGEGT. V shed 0 bases and J shed 4 bases, with 9 bases lying between them. The CDR3 sequence is 14 residues long. CDR3 protein: CASSYSSWATEAFF. The CDR3 DNA is TGTGCCAGCAGTTACTCGAGTTGGGCCACTGAAGCTTTCTTT.

J is TRBJ2-1 and V is TRBV6-4; 10 bases map to TRBD1. From germline, CDR1 is MRHNA and CDR2 SNTAGT. V lost 3 bases to trimming and J lost 8 bases; unmatched junction nucleotides: 10. The CDR3 has 16 residues. The CDR3 is CASSEEGQGGLHEQFF. CDR3 DNA: TGTGCCAGCAGTGAGGAAGGACAGGGGGGATTACATGAGCAGTTCTTC.

The chain joins TRBV28 to TRBJ1-5, with D maybe TRBD1 (6 bases). Germline assignment: CDR1 MDHEN and CDR2 SYDVKM. Deletions cut 7 bases from V and 6 bases from J, with 10 bases between. The CDR3 spans 12 residues. CDR3 region: CASKGGSQPQHF. The CDR3 DNA sequence: TGTGCCAGCAAGGGGGGGTCTCAGCCCCAGCATTTT.

This chain links TRBV2 with TRBJ2-1; D gene uncertain. The germline V gene encodes CDR1 SNHLY and CDR2 FYNNEI. The CDR3 spans 10 residues. V dropped 4 bases and J dropped 9 bases, with 4 bases sitting between them. CDR3 sequence: CASSVREQFF. Written as DNA, the CDR3 is TGTGCCAGCAGTGTCCGTGAGCAGTTCTTC.

Written as DNA, the CDR3 is TGTGCCAGCAGCTTAGTAGCGGGAGACGCGGATACGCAGTATTTT. Amino acids: CASSLVAGDADTQYF. The rearrangement links TRBV11-2 to TRBJ2-3; 9 positions agree with TRBD2. Trimming took 1 base from V and 6 from J; bases not matched to a gene: 5. The CDR3 loop spans 15 amino acids. Per germline, CDR1 SGHAT and CDR2 FQNNGV.

The gene calls are TRBV21-1 and TRBJ1-1. TRBV21-1 is a listed pseudogene. The CDR3 has 13 amino acids. CDR3 residues: CASSTRGVTEAFF. The CDR3, as DNA: TGTGCCAGCAGCACCCGGGGGGTCACTGAAGCTTTCTTT.

The chain uses TRBV15 and TRBJ1-6; 7 bases are a match to TRBD1. V lost 0 bases and J lost 6; bases outside the gene matches: 5. The V gene's germline CDR1 is LNHNV and CDR2 YYDKDF (reference sequence). The CDR3 spans 16 residues. CDR3 residues: CATSRDLGTANSPLHF. Here the CDR3 DNA reads TGTGCCACCAGCAGAGATCTGGGGACAGCTAATTCACCCCTCCACTTT. Combining the CDR3 with reference TRBV15 and TRBJ1-6 gives the whole variable domain DAMVIQNPRYQVTQFGKPVTLSCSQTLNHNVMYWYQQKSSQAPKLLFHYYDKDFNNEADTPDNFQSRRPNTSFCFLDIRSPGLGDTAMYLCATSRDLGTANSPLHFGNGTRLTVT.

This sequence joins TRBV5-1 and TRBJ2-7; 10 positions match TRBD2. The V gene's germline CDR1 is SGHRS and CDR2 YFSETQ. The CDR3 has 13 residues. Trimming at V came to 5 bases and at J to 2 bases, leaving 1 base not matched to a gene. CDR3 sequence reads: CASRTSGTYEQYF. In nucleotides, the CDR3 is TGCGCCAGCAGAACTAGCGGGACCTACGAGCAGTACTTC.

V gene TRBV21-1 combines with J gene TRBJ2-5; the table assigns TRBD1, which was not confirmed against the DNA. TRBV21-1 represents a pseudogene. The CDR3 covers 14 residues. The CDR3 protein is CASSKAKGRETQYF. The CDR3 region has the DNA TGTGCCAGCAGCAAAGCGAAGGGGCGAGAGACCCAGTACTTC.

The V and J genes are TRBV19 and TRBJ1-3; TRBD1 is a possible D gene (6 bases). V was pared by 5 bases and J by 0 bases, with 14 bases between. There are 16 residues in the CDR3. The germline gives CDR1 LNHDA, CDR2 SQIVND (reference sequence). CDR3 DNA: TGTGCCAGTAGTGACCGACAGGCGAGCTCTGGAAACACCATATATTTT. It specifies CASSDRQASSGNTIYF.

This chain links TRBV30 with TRBJ2-6; D is perhaps TRBD1 (5 bases). This CDR3 is 14 amino acids long. The germline V and J ends were trimmed by 5 bases and 2 bases, with 10 bases remaining between them. The germline V gene encodes CDR1 GTSNPN and CDR2 SVGIG (reference sequence). CDR3 in DNA: TGTGCCTGGTCCCTGGGGCCTGGGGCCAACGTCCTGACTTTC. It translates to CAWSLGPGANVLTF.

In this sample, this clone turned up once. The same CDR3 is also encoded by other DNA sequences in this sample. The chain combines TRBV7-2 with TRBJ2-3, with TRBD2 as a possible D gene (6 bases). Per the germline V gene, CDR1 is SGHTA and CDR2 is FQGNSA. V was clipped by 1 base and J by 0 bases, with 8 bases between them. This CDR3 region has 15 residues. CDR3 region: CASSLVGTSTDTQYF. The CDR3 coding sequence is TGTGCCAGCAGCTTAGTAGGGACTAGCACAGATACGCAGTATTTT.

This clone showed up many times. The chain uses TRBV6-4 and TRBJ1-5; tentatively, D is TRBD1 (6 bases). Per the germline V gene, CDR1 is MRHNA and CDR2 is SNTAGT. The V end lost 3 bases, the J end lost 4 bases, and 16 bases lay between the germline ends. The CDR3 contains 16 residues. In nucleotides, the CDR3 is TGTGCCAGCAGTGAGAAGCCCGGACAGAGAAATCAGCCCCAGCATTTT. This sequence encodes CASSEKPGQRNQPQHF.

V usage is TRBV2 and J usage is TRBJ1-5, with 8 bases identical to TRBD1. The germline V gene has CDR1 SNHLY and CDR2 FYNNEI. The CDR3 is 15 residues long. The V and J ends lost 5 bases and 3 bases, in that order; junction bases with no gene match: 6. The CDR3 nucleotides read TGTGCCAGCAGTCTGTCAGGGGGCGCCAATCAGCCCCAGCATTTT. Amino acid sequence: CASSLSGGANQPQHF.

The chain links TRBV11-2 to TRBJ2-1; possible D gene TRBD2, 6 bases. The CDR3 sequence is 13 residues long. Between the trimmed V and J ends, which lost 5 bases and 7 bases, there was a span of 12 bases. CDR1 is SGHAT and CDR2 is FQNNGV in the germline V gene. The CDR3 is CASSGGSGNEQFF. CDR3 DNA sequence: TGTGCCAGCAGCGGGGGGAGTGGGAATGAGCAGTTCTTC.

This rearrangement joins TRBV28 to TRBJ1-4, with TRBD1 identical over 7 bases. CDR1 and CDR2 from the germline V gene are MDHEN and SYDVKM. V lost 4 bases to trimming and J lost 5 bases; unmatched junction nucleotides: 7. The CDR3 covers 15 residues. CDR3 nucleotide sequence: TGTGCCAGCAGTTCCGCGGGACAGAGGAATGAAAAACTGTTTTTT. Translation: CASSSAGQRNEKLFF.

This clone was recorded a few times. The genes are TRBV29-1 and TRBJ1-1; D gene unclear. Germline-derived CDR1 and CDR2 are SQVTM and ANQGSEA. The CDR3 is 15 amino acids. The V end lost 5 bases, the J end lost 6 bases, and 22 bases lay between the germline ends. In DNA form, the CDR3 reads TGCAGCGTTCGATCCGGGCTCCGGGCGGGCGCTGAAGCTTTCTTT. Encoded protein: CSVRSGLRAGAEAFF.

The rearrangement uses TRBV4-2 and TRBJ1-1; TRBD1 matches at 11 bases. The V gene end was trimmed by 2 bases and the J gene end by 4 bases; junction bases not matched to a gene: 12. The CDR3 is 18 amino acids. CDR1 is LGHNA, CDR2 YNFKEQ, per germline. CDR3 sequence reads: CASSQRNRDRGYSTEAFF. CDR3 coding DNA: TGTGCCAGCAGCCAACGTAATAGGGACAGGGGGTATAGCACTGAAGCTTTCTTT.

The gene calls are TRBV30 and TRBJ1-1, with TRBD1 identical over 7 bases. The V gene's germline CDR1 is GTSNPN and CDR2 SVGIG (reference sequence). This CDR3 has 13 amino acids. With V trimmed by 2 bases and J by 4 bases, 4 bases remained unmatched. CDR3 sequence: CAWSSTGTTEAFF. The CDR3 DNA reads as TGTGCCTGGAGTTCGACAGGGACCACTGAAGCTTTCTTT.

The V call is TRBV6-5, the J call TRBJ1-1; TRBD1 might be the D (6 bases). CDR1 is MNHEY, CDR2 SVGAGI, per germline. V lost 7 bases to trimming and J lost 7 bases, with 19 bases between them. The CDR3 totals 14 residues. The CDR3 reads CASKNLGAPSEAFF. CDR3 coding DNA: TGTGCCAGCAAGAATCTGGGGGCGCCCAGTGAAGCTTTCTTT.